This passage covers 6 T cell receptor beta chains from one sample sequenced in a study of T-cell reconstitution after alpha-beta-depleted transplantation in children. Preparation of the TCRbeta library used unique molecular identifiers. TCRdb ran MiXCR on the PCR reads and lists one entry per CDR3 protein. Of 250,000 to 400,000 distinct CDR3 sequences in the sample, approximately 23% were seen once. The material was PBMCs, mostly from graft donor cells, obtained 180 days after TCRalphabeta/CD19-depleted stem cell transplant. The receptors here all came from a male patient younger than 18 who had a stem cell transplant for acute lymphoblastic leukemia, so the T cells may come from the graft donor.

This chain connects TRBV27 to TRBJ2-3; the match to TRBD2 covers 7 bases. CDR3 length equals 16 residues. Germline-derived CDR1 and CDR2 are MNHEY and SMNVEV (reference sequence). J was trimmed by 3 bases and V by 6 bases; bases with no gene match: 12. This chain's CDR3 is CASSFKGTKGTDTQYF. The CDR3 DNA sequence: TGTGCCAGCAGCTTTAAAGGGACTAAAGGGACAGATACGCAGTATTTT.

This chain joins TRBV20-1 and TRBJ1-5; tentatively, D is TRBD1 (6 bases). The CDR3 has 15 residues. Germline V lookup: CDR1 DFQATT, CDR2 SNEGSKA (reference sequence). Trimming removed 6 bases from V and 6 bases from J, with 21 bases in between. The CDR3 protein is CSAPTQGGLSQPQHF. In DNA, the CDR3 is TGCAGTGCGCCCACACAGGGCGGACTAAGTCAGCCCCAGCATTTT.

The V call is TRBV18, the J call TRBJ2-2; a possible D gene is TRBD1 (5 bases). Per the germline V gene, CDR1 is KGHSH and CDR2 is LQKENI. The length of the CDR3 is 17 residues. Trimming took off 5 bases at V and 6 bases at J, with 22 bases between the two ends. CDR3 amino acids: CASSRSGLATVPGELFF. The CDR3 DNA sequence: TGTGCCAGCTCAAGGTCCGGTCTCGCGACAGTCCCCGGGGAGCTGTTTTTT.

This clonotype was counted only a few times. The gene calls are TRBV20-1 and TRBJ2-7, with 12 bases that match TRBD2. After removal of 6 bases from V and 3 bases from J, the junction contained 6 bases not matched to a gene. CDR3 length equals 14 residues. Germline lookup yields CDR1 DFQATT and CDR2 SNEGSKA (reference sequence). CDR3 amino acids: CSAGLAGSRYEQYF. The CDR3 coding sequence is TGCAGTGCAGGACTAGCGGGAAGCCGCTACGAGCAGTACTTC.

V usage is TRBV5-1 and J usage is TRBJ2-5; a possible D gene is TRBD1 (5 bases). The CDR3 covers 15 residues. Germline values: CDR1 SGHRS, CDR2 YFSETQ. V was clipped by 1 base and J by 0 bases, with 10 bases between them. CDR3 sequence: CASSLRGRDQETQYF. For the CDR3, the DNA is TGCGCCAGCAGCTTGAGGGGCAGGGACCAAGAGACCCAGTACTTC.

The count of this clonotype is one. The rearrangement links TRBV5-1 to TRBJ2-5; 13 bases map to TRBD2. After removal of 3 bases from V and 1 base from J, the junction contained 12 bases not matched to a gene. The CDR3 is 19 amino acids. The germline V gene encodes CDR1 SGHRS and CDR2 YFSETQ. This CDR3 is CASSSSAGLAGHFQETQYF. The CDR3 nucleotides read TGCGCCAGCAGCTCCTCTGCGGGACTAGCGGGACACTTCCAAGAGACCCAGTACTTC.